The entry below describes one T cell receptor (beta chain). Only CD45RO-negative cells positively selected for CCR7 counted as naive CD8 cells, so terminally differentiated effector memory CD45RA+ cells were excluded. The data belong to a study of shared clonotypes between healthy human individuals. The CDR3 runs 14 residues. Germline assignment: CDR1 WSHSY and CDR2 SAAADI. The V end was cut by 0 bases, the J end by 4 bases, with 7 bases between. The protocol was immunoSEQ multiplex PCR, while the TCRdb copy is restricted to in-frame clones and leaves out a portion. The sample gives 1.5 million to 2.5 million clones, less than 95% of which show up once; 1.2% is in the top ten.

The specimen was naive CD8+ T cells sorted from blood. This TCR came from a man aged 18 to 29 in good health. The chain links TRBV10-2 to TRBJ1-5; D is unresolved. In DNA, the CDR3 is TGCGCCAGCAGTGAGTCGAAGGTAAATCAGCCCCAGCATTTT. It is translated as CASSESKVNQPQHF.